The subject of this entry is one T cell receptor (beta chain). Trimming stripped 2 bases from V and 2 bases from J, with 6 bases between. Germline CDR1 GTSNPN, CDR2 SVGIG (reference sequence). There are 12 residues in the CDR3. This entry comes from a study of identical twins. TCRdb used MiXCR to reprocess the 5' RACE reads, holding one entry per CDR3 protein. The sample yields hundreds of thousands of distinct CDR3 sequences, 24% seen once. The sample was also reused in another study, on T cells expressing NK-cell markers.

This receptor was identified in a woman under 30 in good health. The chain is built from TRBV30 and TRBJ1-1; no definite D call. Sequenced material: CD4+ T cells sorted from blood. CDR3 DNA: TGTGCCTGGAGTTGGAGAAACACTGAAGCTTTCTTT. This sequence encodes CAWSWRNTEAFF. Complete variable domain (other parts from reference TRBV30 and TRBJ1-1): SQTIHQWPATLVQPVGSPLSLECTVEGTSNPNLYWYRQAAGRGLQLLFYSVGIGQISSEVPQNLSASRPQDRQFILSSKKLLLSDSGFYLCAWSWRNTEAFFGQGTRLTVV.